This T cell receptor beta chain stems from a study of cytomegalovirus exposure and HLA in healthy donors. PCR involved 60 Vbeta and 13 Jbeta primers. TCRdb's table, derived via immunoSEQ multiplex PCR, lists solely in-frame clones and lacks some. There are 100,000 or so clones in the sample; around four fifths occur only once, and 8.6% lies in the top ten. The CDR3 loop spans 14 amino acids. Germline V gene sequence: CDR1 MNHNS, CDR2 SASEGT. The V end lost 7 bases, the J end lost 5 bases, and 18 bases lay between the germline ends. The specimen was PBMCs. This rearrangement joins TRBV6-1 to TRBJ2-7; possible D gene TRBD1, 6 bases. The source of this sequence is a woman in her 40s in good health and CMV-seropositive. As DNA, the CDR3 is TGTGCCAGCACCGAAGGTGCAGGGGCCGACGAGCAGTACTTC. Translating gives CASTEGAGADEQYF.